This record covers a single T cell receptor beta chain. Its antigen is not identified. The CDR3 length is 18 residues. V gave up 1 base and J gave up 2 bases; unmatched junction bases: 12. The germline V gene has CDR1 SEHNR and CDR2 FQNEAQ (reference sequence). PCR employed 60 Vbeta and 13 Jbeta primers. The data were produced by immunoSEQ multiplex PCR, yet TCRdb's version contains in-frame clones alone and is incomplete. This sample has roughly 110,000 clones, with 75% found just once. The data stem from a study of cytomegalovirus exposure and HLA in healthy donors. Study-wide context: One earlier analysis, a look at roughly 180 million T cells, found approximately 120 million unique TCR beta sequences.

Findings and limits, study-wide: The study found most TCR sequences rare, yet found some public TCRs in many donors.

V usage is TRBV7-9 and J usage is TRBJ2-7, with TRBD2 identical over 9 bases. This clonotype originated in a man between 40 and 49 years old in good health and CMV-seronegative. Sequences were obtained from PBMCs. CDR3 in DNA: TGTGCCAGCAGCTTAGGTGGTAGCGGGGGCCTTCAGACCTACGAGCAGTACTTC. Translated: CASSLGGSGGLQTYEQYF.